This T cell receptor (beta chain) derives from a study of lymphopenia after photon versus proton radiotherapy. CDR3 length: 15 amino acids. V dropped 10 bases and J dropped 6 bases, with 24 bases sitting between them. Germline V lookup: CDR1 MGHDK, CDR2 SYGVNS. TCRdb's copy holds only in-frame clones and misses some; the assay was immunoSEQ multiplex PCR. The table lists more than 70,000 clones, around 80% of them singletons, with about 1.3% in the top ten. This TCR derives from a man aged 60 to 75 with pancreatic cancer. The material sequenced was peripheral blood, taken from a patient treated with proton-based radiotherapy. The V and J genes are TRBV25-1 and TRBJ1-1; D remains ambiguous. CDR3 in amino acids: CATTSATGKLPEAFF. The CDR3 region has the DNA TGTGCCACGACTTCGGCAACGGGGAAGTTACCTGAAGCTTTCTTT. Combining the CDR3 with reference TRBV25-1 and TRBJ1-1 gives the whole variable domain EADIYQTPRYLVIGTGKKITLECSQTMGHDKMYWYQQDPGMELHLIHYSYGVNSTEKGDLSSESTVSRIRTEHFPLTLESARPSHTSQYLCATTSATGKLPEAFFGQGTRLTVV.